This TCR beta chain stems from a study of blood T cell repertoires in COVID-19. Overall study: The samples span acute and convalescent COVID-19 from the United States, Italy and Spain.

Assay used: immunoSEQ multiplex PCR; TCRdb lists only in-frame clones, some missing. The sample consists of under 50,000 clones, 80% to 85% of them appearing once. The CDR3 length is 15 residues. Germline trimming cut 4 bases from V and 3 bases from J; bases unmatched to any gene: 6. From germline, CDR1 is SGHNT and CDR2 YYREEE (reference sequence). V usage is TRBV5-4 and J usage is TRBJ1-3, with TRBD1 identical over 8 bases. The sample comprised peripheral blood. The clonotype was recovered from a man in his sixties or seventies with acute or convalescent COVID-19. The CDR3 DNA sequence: TGTGCCAGCAGCATTGGACAGGGTCGTGGAAACACCATATATTTT. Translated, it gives CASSIGQGRGNTIYF.